A selection of T cell receptor beta chains follows, all from one sample in a study of blood T cell repertoires in COVID-19. TCRdb's copy holds only in-frame clones and misses some; the assay was immunoSEQ multiplex PCR. The table shows under 80,000 clones, with roughly 92% occurring only once. Sequences were obtained from peripheral blood. The receptors were sampled from a human donor in a cohort sampled during active COVID-19. The conserved cysteine and the conserved F or W are not part of the CDR3 here. The D gene is left open where the match is weak.

D gene	V gene	J gene	CDR3 protein
TRBD2	TRBV4-3	TRBJ2-7	ASSQDRTGGIYEQY
TRBD1	TRBV10-3	TRBJ1-1	AISVDRGHWAF
TRBD1	TRBV6-5	TRBJ2-7	ASRVTGAGSYEQY
TRBD1	TRBV7-9	TRBJ1-2	ASSLGRDRANYGYT
TRBD2	TRBV28	TRBJ2-5	ASSLEIAGEGETQY
TRBD2	TRBV5-5	TRBJ2-1	ASSPEGLAGNEQF
TRBD2	TRBV19	TRBJ2-1	ASSKDYGGGPKEQF
.	TRBV2	TRBJ1-4	ASSEGTAATNEKLF
.	TRBV5-1	TRBJ2-2	ASSFSLPGELF
TRBD1	TRBV27	TRBJ1-2	ASSYAGQGGYGYT
TRBD1	TRBV29-1	TRBJ2-7	SVRTGLSYEQY
.	TRBV7-9	TRBJ1-2	ASSLGAEGIDGYT
TRBD1	TRBV3-1/TRBV3-2	TRBJ2-3	ASSHGQGSTDTQY
.	TRBV7-3	TRBJ2-2	ASSRLGGTNTGELF
TRBD2	TRBV7-7	TRBJ2-3	ASSVAGGADTQY
TRBD1	TRBV6-5	TRBJ2-7	ASSYQGAASYEQY
.	TRBV7-3	TRBJ2-7	ASSRTSIPPGDEQY
TRBD2	TRBV4-1	TRBJ2-2	ASSQVLTSGGATGELF